These T cell receptor beta chains were read from a single sample in a study of molecular identifiers for immune sequencing clone quantification. TCRdb re-derived calls from the PCR reads in MiXCR, one entry per CDR3 protein. The sample lists about 640,000 distinct CDR3 sequences, about 20% seen once, with 0.85% in the top ten. Specimen: naive CD8+ T cells from blood, with Jurkat cell RNA spiked in. These TCRs come from a human donor in good health. Some libraries in this study had Jurkat cell RNA spiked in. CDR3s include the opening cysteine and the closing phenylalanine or tryptophan. The D gene is left open where the match is weak. Clone size is not always given. Where it is, it says once, few, many or a class for expanded clones.

V: TRBV11-2; size: many; J: TRBJ2-5; D: .; CDR3: CASSLVDSVLQETQYF; DNA: TGTGCCAGCAGCTTAGTGGACAGTGTCTTACAAGAGACCCAGTACTTC
V: TRBV11-2; size: many; J: TRBJ2-4; D: .; CDR3: CASSFSKLAKNIQYF; DNA: TGTGCCAGCAGCTTTAGTAAACTAGCCAAAAACATTCAGTACTTC
V: TRBV24-1; size: .; J: TRBJ1-1; D: .; CDR3: CATSGRDGPRREAFF; DNA: TGTGCCACCAGTGGGAGGGACGGCCCGAGACGGGAGGCTTTCTTT
V: TRBV6-2/TRBV6-3; size: many; J: TRBJ2-7; D: .; CDR3: CASSSSQEVEEQYF; DNA: TGTGCCAGCAGTTCAAGTCAGGAGGTGGAGGAGCAGTACTTC
V: TRBV29-1; size: many; J: TRBJ2-7; D: .; CDR3: CSVAGSSYEQYF; DNA: TGCAGCGTTGCGGGGAGCTCCTACGAGCAGTACTTC
V: TRBV20-1; size: many; J: TRBJ2-7; D: TRBD1; CDR3: CSAIRDRGKRVSYEQYF; DNA: TGCAGTGCTATCCGGGACAGGGGTAAAAGAGTCTCCTACGAGCAGTACTTC
V: TRBV7-2; size: many; J: TRBJ2-7; D: .; CDR3: CASSQAGPSYEQYF; DNA: TGTGCCAGCAGTCAGGCAGGGCCCTCCTACGAGCAGTACTTC
V: TRBV4-3; size: many; J: TRBJ2-7; D: .; CDR3: CASSQGLYSYEQYF; DNA: TGCGCCAGCAGCCAAGGGCTATACTCCTACGAGCAGTACTTC
V: TRBV2; size: .; J: TRBJ1-2; D: .; CDR3: CASMGMTAYGYTF; DNA: TGTGCCAGCATGGGAATGACAGCGTATGGCTACACCTTC
V: TRBV30; size: many; J: TRBJ1-1; D: .; CDR3: CAWGEMNTEAFF; DNA: TGTGCCTGGGGAGAGATGAACACTGAAGCTTTCTTT
V: TRBV20-1; size: many; J: TRBJ2-2; D: .; CDR3: CSARERETNTGELFF; DNA: TGCAGTGCTAGAGAGCGGGAAACGAACACCGGGGAGCTGTTTTTT
V: TRBV30; size: many; J: TRBJ2-2; D: .; CDR3: CAWSEFVTGELFF; DNA: TGTGCCTGGAGTGAGTTTGTTACCGGGGAGCTGTTTTTT
V: TRBV13; size: many; J: TRBJ2-2; D: .; CDR3: CASVDGGTGELFF; DNA: TGTGCCAGCGTCGATGGGGGCACCGGGGAGCTGTTTTTT
V: TRBV7-2; size: many; J: TRBJ2-7; D: .; CDR3: CASSPWGYEQYF; DNA: TGTGCCAGCAGCCCCTGGGGGTACGAGCAGTACTTC
V: TRBV3-1; size: .; J: TRBJ2-1; D: .; CDR3: CASSQEGTHGLTSYNEQFF; DNA: TGTGCCAGCAGCCAAGAGGGCACCCACGGACTGACCTCCTACAATGAGCAGTTCTTC
V: TRBV5-5; size: many; J: TRBJ1-5; D: TRBD1; CDR3: CASSGGQGGNQPQHF; DNA: TGTGCCAGCAGCGGGGGACAGGGCGGGAATCAGCCCCAGCATTTT
V: TRBV6-2/TRBV6-3; size: few; J: TRBJ2-5; D: .; CDR3: CASSYSQDRPPWETQYF; DNA: TGTGCCAGCAGTTACTCTCAGGACCGACCGCCTTGGGAGACCCAGTACTTC
V: TRBV19; size: many; J: TRBJ2-7; D: TRBD2; CDR3: CASSTSGRFYEQYF; DNA: TGTGCCAGTAGTACTAGCGGGAGGTTCTACGAGCAGTACTTC
V: TRBV4-1; size: many; J: TRBJ2-7; D: .; CDR3: CASSQGVVVDYEQYF; DNA: TGCGCCAGCAGCCAAGGCGTAGTAGTGGATTACGAGCAGTACTTC
V: TRBV27; size: few; J: TRBJ2-7; D: TRBD1; CDR3: CASREGQGFNEQYF; DNA: TGTGCCAGCAGGGAGGGACAGGGATTTAACGAGCAGTACTTC
V: TRBV12-5; size: many; J: TRBJ2-5; D: .; CDR3: CASGLGWGPGETQYF; DNA: TGTGCTAGTGGTTTAGGTTGGGGCCCCGGAGAGACCCAGTACTTC
V: TRBV9; size: many; J: TRBJ2-3; D: .; CDR3: CASSVEVQGSLPTDTQYF; DNA: TGTGCCAGCAGCGTAGAGGTCCAGGGTTCTCTCCCCACAGATACGCAGTATTTT
V: TRBV6-4; size: few; J: TRBJ1-6; D: .; CDR3: CASSDSSRPPKPGRYNSPLHF; DNA: TGTGCCAGCAGTGACTCGAGTCGACCCCCTAAACCGGGCCGCTATAATTCACCCCTCCACTTT
V: TRBV13; size: .; J: TRBJ1-2; D: .; CDR3: CASSLERSANYGYTF; DNA: TGTGCCAGCAGCTTAGAACGATCTGCTAACTATGGCTACACCTTC
V: TRBV19; size: many; J: TRBJ2-3; D: .; CDR3: CASSIGARGQEDTQYF; DNA: TGTGCCAGTAGTATAGGAGCGCGGGGGCAGGAAGATACGCAGTATTTT
V: TRBV18; size: many; J: TRBJ2-6; D: TRBD2; CDR3: CASSPPPQTSGKPPGANVLTF; DNA: TGTGCCAGCTCACCACCCCCCCAAACTAGCGGCAAACCACCTGGGGCCAACGTCCTGACTTTC
V: TRBV28; size: many; J: TRBJ2-5; D: TRBD1; CDR3: CASSLLLGTGEETQYF; DNA: TGTGCCAGCAGTTTATTATTAGGGACAGGTGAAGAGACCCAGTACTTC
V: TRBV4-3; size: many; J: TRBJ1-2; D: .; CDR3: CASSQDLGRPTSYTF; DNA: TGCGCCAGCAGCCAAGATCTGGGCAGACCAACTAGCTACACCTTC
V: TRBV4-3; size: many; J: TRBJ2-7; D: TRBD1; CDR3: CASSRGTGVEEQYF; DNA: TGCGCCAGCAGCCGCGGGACAGGGGTTGAGGAGCAGTACTTC
V: TRBV27; size: .; J: TRBJ1-1; D: .; CDR3: CASSFMGSTGAFF; DNA: TGTGCCAGCAGTTTTATGGGATCCACTGGAGCTTTCTTT
V: TRBV3-1; size: many; J: TRBJ1-6; D: .; CDR3: CASSQDQQVDGSPLHF; DNA: TGTGCCAGCAGCCAAGATCAACAGGTCGACGGTTCACCCCTCCACTTT
V: TRBV27; size: few; J: TRBJ1-6; D: .; CDR3: CASSLSSSPLHF; DNA: TGTGCCAGCAGTTTATCGAGTTCACCCCTCCACTTT
V: TRBV30; size: few; J: TRBJ1-4; D: .; CDR3: CAWSSPTNEKLFF; DNA: TGTGCCTGGAGTAGCCCAACTAATGAAAAACTGTTTTTT